This T cell receptor beta chain came from a study of T cells in Graves' hyperthyroidism and ophthalmopathy. General study findings and limits: Classification by a 13 V-J model distinguished ophthalmopathy from stable hyperthyroidism. Blood shared most expanded thyroid clonotypes above 0.001. Ophthalmopathy prediction by the model preceded onset by a median roughly 6 months.

From germline, CDR1 is SGHKS and CDR2 YYEKEE (reference sequence). The CDR3 covers 15 residues. Trimming stripped 1 base from V and 5 bases from J, with 16 bases between. TCR beta CDR3 region amplification was performed from RNA transcripts. The HTBI primer set served for first-round RT-PCR of the TCR CDR3. One entry per CDR3 protein results from TCRdb running MiXCR on the multiplex PCR reads. Of 300,000 to 400,000 distinct CDR3 sequences in the sample, 11% to 15% are singletons; the top ten hold 20% to 25%. Note on this clonotype: Antigen: not known.

This receptor was taken from a woman aged 30 to 39 with Graves' hyperthyroidism. The sample taken for sequencing was blood. This rearrangement joins TRBV5-5 to TRBJ2-7; tentatively, D is TRBD1 or TRBD2 (5 bases each). The CDR3: CASSLSGRGKHEQYF. The CDR3, as DNA: TGTGCCAGCAGCTTGTCGGGACGGGGAAAACACGAGCAGTACTTC.